This T cell receptor (beta chain) derives from a study of T cell repertoires in cytomegalovirus infection. For the study at large: Indicated by public TCR beta signatures were CMV infection and matching HLA type. Findings and limits, study-wide: What dominated the ex vivo response were HLA-C-restricted CMV-specific TCR beta clonotypes. Adding up the frequency of public TCR beta families identified people who carried CMV plus the relevant HLA.

At least ten counts were recorded for this clonotype. Its antigen remains unidentified. The length of the CDR3 is 19 residues. V was pared by 5 bases and J by 2 bases, with 15 bases of the junction left unmatched. TCRdb redid the calling of the reads with MiXCR, one entry per CDR3 protein. The table has about 460,000 distinct CDR3 sequences, 10% to 12% seen once. V is TRBV12-3 or TRBV12-4 and J is TRBJ1-2; TRBD1 matches 12 bases. The clonotype originates from a human donor in good health (CMV status not recorded). Some clones in this sample may be carry-over from other donors' samples. Specimen: PBMCs. This CDR3 reads CASSQVLPGQGARNYGYTF. Here the CDR3 DNA reads TGTGCCAGCAGTCAGGTCCTTCCGGGACAGGGGGCCAGGAACTATGGCTACACCTTC.